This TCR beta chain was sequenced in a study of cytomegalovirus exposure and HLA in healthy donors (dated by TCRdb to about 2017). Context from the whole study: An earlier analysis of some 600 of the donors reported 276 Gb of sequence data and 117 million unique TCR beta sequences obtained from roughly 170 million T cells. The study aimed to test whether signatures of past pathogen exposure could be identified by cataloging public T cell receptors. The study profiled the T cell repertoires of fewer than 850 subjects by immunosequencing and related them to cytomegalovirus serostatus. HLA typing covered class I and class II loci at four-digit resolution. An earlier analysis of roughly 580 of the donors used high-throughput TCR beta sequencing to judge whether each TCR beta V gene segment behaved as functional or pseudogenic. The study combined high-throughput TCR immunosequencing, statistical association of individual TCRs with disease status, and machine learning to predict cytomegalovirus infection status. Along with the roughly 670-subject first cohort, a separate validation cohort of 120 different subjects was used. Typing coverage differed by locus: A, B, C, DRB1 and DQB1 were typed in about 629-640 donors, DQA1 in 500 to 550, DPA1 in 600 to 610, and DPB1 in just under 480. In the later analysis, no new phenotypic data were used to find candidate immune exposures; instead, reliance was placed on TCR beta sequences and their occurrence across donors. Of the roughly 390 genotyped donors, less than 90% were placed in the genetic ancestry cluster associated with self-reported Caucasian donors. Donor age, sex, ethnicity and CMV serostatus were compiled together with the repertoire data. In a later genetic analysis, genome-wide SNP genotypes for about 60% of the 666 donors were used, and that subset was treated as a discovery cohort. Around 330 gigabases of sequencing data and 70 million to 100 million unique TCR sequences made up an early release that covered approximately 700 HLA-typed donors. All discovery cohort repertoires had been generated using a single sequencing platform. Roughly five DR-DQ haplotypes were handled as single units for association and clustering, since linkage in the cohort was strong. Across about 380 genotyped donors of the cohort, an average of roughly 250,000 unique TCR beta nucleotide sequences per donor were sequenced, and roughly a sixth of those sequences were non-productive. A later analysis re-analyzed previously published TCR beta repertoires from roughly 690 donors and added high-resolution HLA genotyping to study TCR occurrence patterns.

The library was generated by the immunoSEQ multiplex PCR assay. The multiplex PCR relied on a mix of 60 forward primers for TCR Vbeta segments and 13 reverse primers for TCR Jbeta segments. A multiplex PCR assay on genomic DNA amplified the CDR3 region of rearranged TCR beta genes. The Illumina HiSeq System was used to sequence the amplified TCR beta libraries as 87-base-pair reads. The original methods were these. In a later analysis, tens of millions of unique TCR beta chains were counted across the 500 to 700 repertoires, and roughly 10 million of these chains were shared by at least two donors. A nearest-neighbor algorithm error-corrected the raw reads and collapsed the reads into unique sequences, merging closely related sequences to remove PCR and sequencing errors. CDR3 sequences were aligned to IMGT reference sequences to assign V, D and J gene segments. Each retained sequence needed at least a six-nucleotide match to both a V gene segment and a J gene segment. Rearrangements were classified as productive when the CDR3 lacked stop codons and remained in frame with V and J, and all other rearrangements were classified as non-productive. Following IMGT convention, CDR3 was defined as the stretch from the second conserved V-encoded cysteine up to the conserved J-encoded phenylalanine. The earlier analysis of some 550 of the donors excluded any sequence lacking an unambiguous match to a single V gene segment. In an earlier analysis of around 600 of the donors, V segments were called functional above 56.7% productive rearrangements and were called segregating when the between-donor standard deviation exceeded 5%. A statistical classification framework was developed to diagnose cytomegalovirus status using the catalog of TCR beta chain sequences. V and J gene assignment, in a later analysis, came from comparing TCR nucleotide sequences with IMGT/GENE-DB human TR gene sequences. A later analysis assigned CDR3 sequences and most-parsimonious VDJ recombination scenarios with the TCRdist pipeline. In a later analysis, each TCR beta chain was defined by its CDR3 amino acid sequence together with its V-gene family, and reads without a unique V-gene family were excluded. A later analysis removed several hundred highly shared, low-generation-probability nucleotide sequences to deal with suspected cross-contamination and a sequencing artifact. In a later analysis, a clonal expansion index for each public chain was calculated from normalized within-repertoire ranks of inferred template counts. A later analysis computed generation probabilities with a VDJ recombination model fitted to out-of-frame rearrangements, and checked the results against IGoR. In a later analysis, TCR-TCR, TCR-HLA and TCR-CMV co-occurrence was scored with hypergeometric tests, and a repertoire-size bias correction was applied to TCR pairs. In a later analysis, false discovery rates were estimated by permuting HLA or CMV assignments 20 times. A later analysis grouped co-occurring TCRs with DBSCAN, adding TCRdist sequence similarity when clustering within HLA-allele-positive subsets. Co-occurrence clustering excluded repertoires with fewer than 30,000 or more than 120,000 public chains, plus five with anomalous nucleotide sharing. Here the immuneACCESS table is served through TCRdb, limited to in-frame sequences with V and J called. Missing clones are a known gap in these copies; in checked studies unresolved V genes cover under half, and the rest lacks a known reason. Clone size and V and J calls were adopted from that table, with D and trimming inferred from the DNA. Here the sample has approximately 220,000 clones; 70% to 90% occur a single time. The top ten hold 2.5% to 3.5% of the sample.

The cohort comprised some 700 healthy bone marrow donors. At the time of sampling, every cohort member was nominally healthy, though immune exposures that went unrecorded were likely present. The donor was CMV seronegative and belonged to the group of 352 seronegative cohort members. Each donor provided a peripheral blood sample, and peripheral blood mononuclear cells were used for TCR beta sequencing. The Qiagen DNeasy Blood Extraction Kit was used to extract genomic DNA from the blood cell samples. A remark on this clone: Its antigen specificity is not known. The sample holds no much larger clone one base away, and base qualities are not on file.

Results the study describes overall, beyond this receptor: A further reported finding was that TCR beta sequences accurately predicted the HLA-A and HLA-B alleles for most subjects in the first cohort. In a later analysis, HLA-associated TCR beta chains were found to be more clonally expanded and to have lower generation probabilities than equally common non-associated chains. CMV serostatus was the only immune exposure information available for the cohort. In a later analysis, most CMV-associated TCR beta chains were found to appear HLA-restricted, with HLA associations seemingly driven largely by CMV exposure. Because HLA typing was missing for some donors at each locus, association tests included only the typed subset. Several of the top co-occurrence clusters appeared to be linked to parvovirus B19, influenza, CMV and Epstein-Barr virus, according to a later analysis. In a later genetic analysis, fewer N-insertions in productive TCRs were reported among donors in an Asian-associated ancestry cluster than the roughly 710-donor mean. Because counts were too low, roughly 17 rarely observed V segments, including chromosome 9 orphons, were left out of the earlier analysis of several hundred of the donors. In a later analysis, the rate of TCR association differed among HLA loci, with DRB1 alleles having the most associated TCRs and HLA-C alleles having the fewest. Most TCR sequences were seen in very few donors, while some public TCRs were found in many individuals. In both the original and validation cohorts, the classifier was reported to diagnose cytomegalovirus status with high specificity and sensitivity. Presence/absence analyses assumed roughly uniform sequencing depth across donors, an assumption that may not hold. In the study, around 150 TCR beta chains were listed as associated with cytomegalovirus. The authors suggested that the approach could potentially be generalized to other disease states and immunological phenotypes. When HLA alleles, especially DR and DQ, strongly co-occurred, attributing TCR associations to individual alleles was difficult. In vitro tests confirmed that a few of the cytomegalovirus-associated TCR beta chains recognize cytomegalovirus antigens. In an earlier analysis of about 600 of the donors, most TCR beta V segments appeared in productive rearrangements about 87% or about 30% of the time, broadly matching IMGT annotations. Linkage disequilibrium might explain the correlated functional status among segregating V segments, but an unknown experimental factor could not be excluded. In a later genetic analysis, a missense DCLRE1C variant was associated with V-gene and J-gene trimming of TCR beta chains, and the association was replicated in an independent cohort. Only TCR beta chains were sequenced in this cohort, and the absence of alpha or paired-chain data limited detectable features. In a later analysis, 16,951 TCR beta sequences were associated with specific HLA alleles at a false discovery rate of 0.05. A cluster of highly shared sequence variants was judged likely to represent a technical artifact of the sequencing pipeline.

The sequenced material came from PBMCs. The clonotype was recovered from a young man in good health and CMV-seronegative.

The CDR3 in this case is CASSIIAGRETQYF. The DNA reads as follows: TGTGCCAGCAGTATTATAGCGGGGCGCGAGACCCAGTACTTC. The receptor chain draws on TRBV5-4 and TRBJ2-5, and TRBD2 aligns with 8 junction nucleotides. Looking up the germline V gene (reference sequence) yields CDR1 SGHNT and CDR2 YYREEE. The germline V and J ends show losses of 5 bases and 5 bases respectively, and no gene match explains 8 bases of the junction. Spanning cysteine to phenylalanine, the CDR3 consists of 14 amino acids. Only CDR3 DNA remains: 42 bases, in frame from the first base.